Presented here are 3 T cell receptor beta chains from one specimen sequenced in a study of blood T cell repertoires in COVID-19. Using immunoSEQ multiplex PCR, the repertoire was profiled, and TCRdb retains in-frame clones only, with some absent. Of 200,000 to 250,000 clones listed, approximately 87% are singletons. Specimen: peripheral blood. These receptors all come from a man aged 55 to 69 who had recovered from COVID-19.

The CDR3 nucleotides read TGTGCCAGCAGCCCCTGGGGGAGCCAGGGGGCGGCTGAAGCTTTCTTT. It is translated as CASSPWGSQGAAEAFF. The chain combines TRBV7-9 with TRBJ1-1, with 8 bases that match TRBD1. The CDR3 is 16 amino acids. Germline CDR1 reads SEHNR; CDR2 reads FQNEAQ (reference sequence). The trim removed 5 bases at V and 6 bases at J, leaving 14 bases unmatched. Using reference TRBV7-9 and TRBJ1-1 for the parts outside the CDR3, the full variable domain is DTGVSQNPRHKITKRGQNVTFRCDPISEHNRLYWYRQTLGQGPEFLTYFQNEAQLEKSRLLSDRFSAERPKGSFSTLEIQRTEQGDSAMYLCASSPWGSQGAAEAFFGQGTRLTVV.

The rearrangement joins TRBV6-6 to TRBJ1-1, with TRBD1 identical over 7 bases. The CDR3 contains 13 residues. Germline trimming cut 5 bases from V and 7 bases from J; bases unmatched to any gene: 7. CDR1 and CDR2 (germline): MNHNY, SVGAGI (reference sequence). The CDR3 DNA follows: TGTGCCAGCAGTGGGACAGCTGAGAATGAAGCTTTCTTT. Its protein is CASSGTAENEAFF.

The CDR3 protein is CASSPLVVSTVSYEQYF. In nucleotides, the CDR3 is TGTGCCAGCTCACCACTGGTTGTTTCGACAGTCTCCTACGAGCAGTACTTC. The chain employs TRBV18 and TRBJ2-7; perhaps TRBD1 as D (5 bases). The germline gives CDR1 KGHSH, CDR2 LQKENI. The V and J ends lost 1 base and 0 bases respectively, with 16 bases between them. CDR3 length equals 17 residues.